The present T cell receptor (beta chain) was sequenced within a study of tumor and adjacent non-tumor tissue in lung cancer. A note on this clonotype: One end of the junction is discordant with germline, which a read error may explain.

The CDR3 is 15 residues long. The germline CDR1 and CDR2 sequences are SGHNT and YENEEA. A modified ARM-PCR protocol with three rounds of nested PCR amplified TCRbeta. TCRdb redid the calling of the multiplex PCR reads with MiXCR, one entry per CDR3 protein. The data contain some 120,000 distinct CDR3 sequences, roughly 67% of them seen just once; the ten biggest clones take up roughly 13%. This sample's RNA came from whole unsorted tissue. Newly diagnosed lung cancer patients had thoracic surgery in China, August–November 2014, without prior chemotherapy. The sample taken for sequencing was lung tumor tissue. The genes are TRBV11-3 and TRBJ2-5; no clear D. The clonotype was recovered from a man younger than 45 with non-small cell lung cancer. The CDR3 loop reads CASSLEVGWQEIQYF. The CDR3 nucleotides read TGTGCCAGCAGCTTAGAAGTGGGATGGCAAGAGATCCAGTACTTC.